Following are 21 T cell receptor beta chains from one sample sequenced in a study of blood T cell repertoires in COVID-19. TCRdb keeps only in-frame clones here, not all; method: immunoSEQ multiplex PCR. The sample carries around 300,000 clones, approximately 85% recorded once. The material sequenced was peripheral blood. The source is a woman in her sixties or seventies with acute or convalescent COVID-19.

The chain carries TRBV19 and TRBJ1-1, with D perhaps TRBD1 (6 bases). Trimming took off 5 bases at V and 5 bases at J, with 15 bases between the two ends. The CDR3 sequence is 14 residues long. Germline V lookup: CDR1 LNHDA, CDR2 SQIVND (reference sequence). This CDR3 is CASSLGGAGTEAFF. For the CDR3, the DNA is TGTGCCAGTAGTCTCGGGGGGGCTGGAACTGAAGCTTTCTTT.

The CDR3 DNA reads TGTGCCAGTAAAGGGGGGGGCCGGGGCACAGATACGCAGTATTTT. This gives the protein CASKGGGRGTDTQYF. The chain uses TRBV19 and TRBJ2-3; a weak D match, TRBD2 (7 bases). This CDR3 contains 15 residues. Trimming left V 7 bases short and J 1 base short, with 15 bases between. CDR1 and CDR2 from the germline V gene are LNHDA and SQIVND (reference sequence).

CDR3: CASSLSTSGGTDTQYF. The CDR3 DNA is TGCGCCAGCAGCCTGTCGACTAGCGGGGGCACAGATACGCAGTATTTT. The chain is built from TRBV5-1 and TRBJ2-3; 11 bases map to TRBD2. Germline trimming cut 4 bases from V and 1 base from J; bases unmatched to any gene: 5. Germline loops: CDR1 SGHRS, CDR2 YFSETQ. CDR3 length: 16 residues.

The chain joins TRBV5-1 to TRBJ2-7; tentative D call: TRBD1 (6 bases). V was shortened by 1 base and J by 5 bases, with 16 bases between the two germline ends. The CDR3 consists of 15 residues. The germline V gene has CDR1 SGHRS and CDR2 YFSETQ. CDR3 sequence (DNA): TGCGCCAGCAGCTTGTATCAGGGGTCCGGGGACGAGCAGTACTTC. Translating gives CASSLYQGSGDEQYF. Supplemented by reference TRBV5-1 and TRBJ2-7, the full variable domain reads KAGVTQTPRYLIKTRGQQVTLSCSPISGHRSVSWYQQTPGQGLQFLFEYFSETQRNKGNFPGRFSGRQFSNSRSEMNVSTLELGDSALYLCASSLYQGSGDEQYFGPGTRLTVT.

The CDR3 bases are TGTGCCAGCAATCCCGGGGACAGGGGGCTGGGAGGCTACACCTTC. Its protein product is CASNPGDRGLGGYTF. The genes are TRBV2 and TRBJ1-2; 12 bases fit TRBD1. The CDR3 has 15 amino acids. With 7 bases clipped from V and 8 bases from J, the junction kept 11 bases outside the gene matches. The germline gives CDR1 SNHLY, CDR2 FYNNEI.

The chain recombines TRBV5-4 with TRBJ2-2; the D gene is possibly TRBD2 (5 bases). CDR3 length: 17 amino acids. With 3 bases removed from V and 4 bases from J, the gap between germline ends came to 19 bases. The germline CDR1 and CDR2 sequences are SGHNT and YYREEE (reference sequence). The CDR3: CASSSPGLPRSTGELFF. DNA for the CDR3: TGTGCCAGCAGCTCCCCCGGACTCCCGAGGTCCACCGGGGAGCTGTTTTTT.

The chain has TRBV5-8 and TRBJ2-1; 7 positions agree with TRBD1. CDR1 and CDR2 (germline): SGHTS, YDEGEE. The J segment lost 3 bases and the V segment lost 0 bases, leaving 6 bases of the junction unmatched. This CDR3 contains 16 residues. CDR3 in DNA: TGTGCCAGCAGCTTGGAAGGAGCAGGGGGCTACAATGAGCAGTTCTTC. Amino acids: CASSLEGAGGYNEQFF.

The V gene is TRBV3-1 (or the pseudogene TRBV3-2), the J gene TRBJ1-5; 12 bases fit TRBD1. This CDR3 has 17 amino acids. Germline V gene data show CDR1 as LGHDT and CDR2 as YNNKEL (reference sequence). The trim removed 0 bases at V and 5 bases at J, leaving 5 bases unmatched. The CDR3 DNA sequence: TGTGCCAGCAGCCAAGATAAAGGGACAGGGGGCCATCAGCCCCAGCATTTT. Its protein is CASSQDKGTGGHQPQHF.

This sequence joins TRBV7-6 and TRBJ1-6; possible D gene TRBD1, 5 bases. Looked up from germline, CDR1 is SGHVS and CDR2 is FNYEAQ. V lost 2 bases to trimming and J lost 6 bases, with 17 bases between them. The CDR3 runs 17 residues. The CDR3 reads CASSLTPGGRGNSPLHF. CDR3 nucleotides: TGTGCCAGCAGCTTAACCCCGGGGGGTAGAGGTAATTCACCCCTCCACTTT. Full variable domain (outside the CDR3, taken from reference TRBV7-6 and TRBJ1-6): GAGVSQSPRYKVTKRGQDVALRCDPISGHVSLYWYRQALGQGPEFLTYFNYEAQQDKSGLPNDRFSAERPEGSISTLTIQRTEQRDSAMYRCASSLTPGGRGNSPLHFGNGTRLTVT.

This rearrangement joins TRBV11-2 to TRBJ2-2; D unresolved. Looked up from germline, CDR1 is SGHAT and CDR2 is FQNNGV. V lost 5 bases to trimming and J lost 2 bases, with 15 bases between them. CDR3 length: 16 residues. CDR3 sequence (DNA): TGTGCCAGCAGCCCCGACCGGAGACCTAACACCGGGGAGCTGTTTTTT. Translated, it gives CASSPDRRPNTGELFF.

DNA for the CDR3: TGCGCCAGCAGCCCCCGGGCAGGGAAGTCCGGTGAGCAGTTCTTC. Its protein product is CASSPRAGKSGEQFF. J is TRBJ2-1 and V is TRBV5-1; TRBD1 is a possible D gene (5 bases). CDR3 length: 15 residues. Germline V gene data show CDR1 as SGHRS and CDR2 as YFSETQ. Trimming shortened V by 4 bases and J by 9 bases, and 20 bases separated the two germline ends. Using reference TRBV5-1 and TRBJ2-1 for the parts outside the CDR3, the full variable domain is KAGVTQTPRYLIKTRGQQVTLSCSPISGHRSVSWYQQTPGQGLQFLFEYFSETQRNKGNFPGRFSGRQFSNSRSEMNVSTLELGDSALYLCASSPRAGKSGEQFFGPGTRLTVL.

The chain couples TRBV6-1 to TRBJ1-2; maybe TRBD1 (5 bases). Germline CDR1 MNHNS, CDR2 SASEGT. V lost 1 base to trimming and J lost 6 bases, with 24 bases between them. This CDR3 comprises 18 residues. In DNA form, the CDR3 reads TGTGCCAGCAGTGAAGGGCTTGGGCCCGGCAGGGCGAGGCATGGCTACACCTTC. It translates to CASSEGLGPGRARHGYTF.

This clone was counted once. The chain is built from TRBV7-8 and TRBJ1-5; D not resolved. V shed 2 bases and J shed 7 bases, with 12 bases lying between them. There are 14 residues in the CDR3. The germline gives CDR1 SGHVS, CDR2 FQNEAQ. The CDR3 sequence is CASSLSQAGQPQHF. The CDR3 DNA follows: TGTGCCAGCAGCTTAAGTCAGGCGGGCCAGCCCCAGCATTTT. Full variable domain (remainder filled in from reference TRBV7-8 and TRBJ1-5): GAGVSQSPRYKVAKRGQDVALRCDPISGHVSLFWYQQALGQGPEFLTYFQNEAQLDKSGLPSDRFFAERPEGSVSTLKIQRTQQEDSAVYLCASSLSQAGQPQHFGDGTRLSIL.

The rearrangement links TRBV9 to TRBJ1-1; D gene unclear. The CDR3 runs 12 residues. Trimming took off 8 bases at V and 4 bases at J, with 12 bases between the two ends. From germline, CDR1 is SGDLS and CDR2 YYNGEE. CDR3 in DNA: TGTGCCAGGACTCGAGGTAGCACTGAAGCTTTCTTT. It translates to CARTRGSTEAFF. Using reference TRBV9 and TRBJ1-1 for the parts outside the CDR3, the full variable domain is DSGVTQTPKHLITATGQRVTLRCSPRSGDLSVYWYQQSLDQGLQFLIQYYNGEERAKGNILERFSAQQFPDLHSELNLSSLELGDSALYFCARTRGSTEAFFGQGTRLTVV.

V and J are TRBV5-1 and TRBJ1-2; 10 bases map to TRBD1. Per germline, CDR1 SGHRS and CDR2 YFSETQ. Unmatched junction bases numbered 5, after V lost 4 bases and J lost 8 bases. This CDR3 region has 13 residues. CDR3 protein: CASSDRGPEGYTF. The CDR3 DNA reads TGCGCCAGCAGCGACAGGGGGCCTGAGGGCTACACCTTC. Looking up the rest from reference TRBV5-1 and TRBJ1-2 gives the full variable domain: KAGVTQTPRYLIKTRGQQVTLSCSPISGHRSVSWYQQTPGQGLQFLFEYFSETQRNKGNFPGRFSGRQFSNSRSEMNVSTLELGDSALYLCASSDRGPEGYTFGSGTRLTVV.

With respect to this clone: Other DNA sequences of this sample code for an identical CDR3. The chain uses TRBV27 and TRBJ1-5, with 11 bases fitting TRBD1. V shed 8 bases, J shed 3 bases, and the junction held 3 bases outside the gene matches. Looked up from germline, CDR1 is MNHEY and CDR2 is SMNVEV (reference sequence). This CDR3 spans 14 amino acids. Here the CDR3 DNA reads TGTGCCAGCCGGGACAGGGGGTTCAATCAGCCCCAGCATTTT. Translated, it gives CASRDRGFNQPQHF.

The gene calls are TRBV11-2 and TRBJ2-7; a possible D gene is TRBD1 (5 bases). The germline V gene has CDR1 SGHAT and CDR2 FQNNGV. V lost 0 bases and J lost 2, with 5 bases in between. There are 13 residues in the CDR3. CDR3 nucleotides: TGTGCCAGCAGCTTAGACAGGGCCTACGAGCAGTACTTC. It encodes CASSLDRAYEQYF. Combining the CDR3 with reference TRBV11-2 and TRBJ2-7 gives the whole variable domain EAGVAQSPRYKIIEKRQSVAFWCNPISGHATLYWYQQILGQGPKLLIQFQNNGVVDDSQLPKDRFSAERLKGVDSTLKIQPAKLEDSAVYLCASSLDRAYEQYFGPGTRLTVT.

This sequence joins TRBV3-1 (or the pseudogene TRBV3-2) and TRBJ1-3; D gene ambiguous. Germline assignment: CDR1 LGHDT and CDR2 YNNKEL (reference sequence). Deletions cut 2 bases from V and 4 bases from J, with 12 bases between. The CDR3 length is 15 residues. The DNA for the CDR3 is TGTGCCAGCAGCCAACGCCTCGAGCCCGGAAACACCATATATTTT. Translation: CASSQRLEPGNTIYF.

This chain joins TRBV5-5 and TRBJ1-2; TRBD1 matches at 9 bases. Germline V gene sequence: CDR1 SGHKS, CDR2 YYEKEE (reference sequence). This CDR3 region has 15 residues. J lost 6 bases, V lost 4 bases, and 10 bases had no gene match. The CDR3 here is CASSPTGGTGDGYTF. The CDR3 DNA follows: TGTGCCAGCAGCCCGACAGGGGGTACGGGAGATGGCTACACCTTC.

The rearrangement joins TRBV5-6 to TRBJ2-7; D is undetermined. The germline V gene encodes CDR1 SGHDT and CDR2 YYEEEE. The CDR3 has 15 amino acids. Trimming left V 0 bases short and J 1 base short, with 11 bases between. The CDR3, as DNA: TGTGCCAGCAGCTTGGTAGAGGAAAGATCCTACGAGCAGTACTTC. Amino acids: CASSLVEERSYEQYF.

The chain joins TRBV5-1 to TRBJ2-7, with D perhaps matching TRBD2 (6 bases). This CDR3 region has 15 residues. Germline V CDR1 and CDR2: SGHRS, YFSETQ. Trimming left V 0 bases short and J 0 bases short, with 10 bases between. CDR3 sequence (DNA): TGCGCCAGCAGCTTGGGGGGGGTTCCCTCCTACGAGCAGTACTTC. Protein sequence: CASSLGGVPSYEQYF.